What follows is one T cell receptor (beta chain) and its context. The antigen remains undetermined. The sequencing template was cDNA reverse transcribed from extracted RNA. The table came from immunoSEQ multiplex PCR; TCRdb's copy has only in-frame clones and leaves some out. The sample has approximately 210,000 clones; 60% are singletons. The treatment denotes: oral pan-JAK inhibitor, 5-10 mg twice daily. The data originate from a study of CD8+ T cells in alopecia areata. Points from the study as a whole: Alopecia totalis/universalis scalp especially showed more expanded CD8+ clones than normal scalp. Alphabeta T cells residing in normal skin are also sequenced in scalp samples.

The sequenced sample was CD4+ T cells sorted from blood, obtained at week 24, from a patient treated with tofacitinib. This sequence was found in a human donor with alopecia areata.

CDR3 loop: CASIAAGNSYEQYF. The CDR3 nucleotides read TGTGCCAGCATTGCGGCAGGGAATTCCTACGAGCAGTACTTC. The rearrangement links TRBV6-6 to TRBJ2-7, with TRBD1 as a possible D gene (5 bases). This CDR3 is 14 amino acids long. CDR1 is MNHNY, CDR2 SVGAGI, per germline (reference sequence). Trimming cost V 7 bases and J 1 base, with 14 bases left between them.